One TCR beta chain is described in this entry. The data stem from a study of blood T cell repertoires in COVID-19. Overall study context: Nucleic acid was either cDNA or gDNA, and it came from T cells, B-cell-depleted T cells, or PBMCs.

Sequencing was performed with immunoSEQ multiplex PCR; in TCRdb, only in-frame clones are kept and a portion is missing. This sample carries over 100,000 clones, 80% to 85% of them seen once, and the ten largest clones take approximately 0.76%. This CDR3 contains 17 residues. V was pared by 2 bases and J by 5 bases, with 20 bases between. Germline CDR1 reads SGHRS; CDR2 reads YFSETQ. The receptor comes from a woman aged 70-85 years with acute or convalescent COVID-19. The chain links TRBV5-1 to TRBJ2-1; a possible D gene is TRBD1 (6 bases). Sequencing was carried out using peripheral blood. The CDR3 region has the DNA TGCGCCAGCAGCTTATTCGTAGGACAGTTTGGGGACAATGAGCAGTTCTTC. This encodes CASSLFVGQFGDNEQFF.